This TCR beta chain emerged from a study of cytomegalovirus exposure and HLA in healthy donors. This clone was detected many times. V was clipped by 3 bases and J by 8 bases; unmatched bases: 17. The CDR3 runs 17 residues. Looked up from germline, CDR1 is SQVTM and CDR2 is ANQGSEA. PCR involved 60 Vbeta and 13 Jbeta primers. Profiled with immunoSEQ multiplex PCR; TCRdb holds only in-frame clones, not every one. Of some 220,000 clones listed, about 80% were seen once; the top ten hold about 2.5%. The chain employs TRBV29-1 and TRBJ2-3; 10 bases line up with TRBD2. The sequencing sample was made of PBMCs. This TCR was recovered from a woman in her sixties or seventies in good health and CMV-seropositive. CDR3 region: CSVEPSVLAGVRGTQYF. CDR3 DNA: TGCAGCGTTGAGCCGTCAGTCCTAGCGGGAGTTAGAGGTACGCAGTATTTT.